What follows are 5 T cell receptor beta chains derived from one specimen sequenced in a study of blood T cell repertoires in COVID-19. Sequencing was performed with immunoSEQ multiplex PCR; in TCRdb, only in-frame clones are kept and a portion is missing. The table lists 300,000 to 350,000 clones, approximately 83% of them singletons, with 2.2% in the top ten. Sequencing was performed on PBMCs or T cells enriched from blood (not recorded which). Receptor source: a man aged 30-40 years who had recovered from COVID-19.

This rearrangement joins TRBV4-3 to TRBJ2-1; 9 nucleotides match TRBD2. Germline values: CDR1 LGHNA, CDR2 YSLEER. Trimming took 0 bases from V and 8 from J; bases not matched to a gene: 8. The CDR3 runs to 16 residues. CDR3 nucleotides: TGCGCCAGCAGCCAAGATTACGGCGGGGGGGGCCATGAGCAGTTCTTC. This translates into CASSQDYGGGGHEQFF.

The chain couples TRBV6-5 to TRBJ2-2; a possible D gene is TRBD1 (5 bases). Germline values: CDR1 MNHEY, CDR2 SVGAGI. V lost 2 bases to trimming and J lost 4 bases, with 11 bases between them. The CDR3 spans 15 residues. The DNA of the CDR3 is TGTGCCAGCAGTTACGATGGAAGGGGCACCGGGGAGCTGTTTTTT. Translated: CASSYDGRGTGELFF.

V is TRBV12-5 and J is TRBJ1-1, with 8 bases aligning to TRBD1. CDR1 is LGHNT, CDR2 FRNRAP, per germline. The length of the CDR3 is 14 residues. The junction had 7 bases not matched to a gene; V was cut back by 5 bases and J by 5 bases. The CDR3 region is CASGLSGGVTEAFF. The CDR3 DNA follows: TGTGCTAGTGGTCTCTCAGGGGGCGTTACTGAAGCTTTCTTT. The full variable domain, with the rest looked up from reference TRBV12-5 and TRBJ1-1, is DARVTQTPRHKVTEMGQEVTMRCQPILGHNTVFWYRQTMMQGLELLAYFRNRAPLDDSGMPKDRFSAEMPDATLATLKIQPSEPRDSAVYFCASGLSGGVTEAFFGQGTRLTVV.

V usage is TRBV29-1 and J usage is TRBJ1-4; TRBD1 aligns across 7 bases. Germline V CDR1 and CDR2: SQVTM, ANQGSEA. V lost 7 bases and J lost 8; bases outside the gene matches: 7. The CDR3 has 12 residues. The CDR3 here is CSGGGGGEKLFF. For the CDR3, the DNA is TGCAGCGGCGGTGGAGGGGGCGAAAAACTGTTTTTT.

CDR3 region: CASSEGQIYYGYTF. Written as DNA, the CDR3 is TGTGCCAGCTCAGAAGGACAGATATACTATGGCTACACCTTC. This chain uses TRBV18 with TRBJ1-2; D is possibly TRBD1 (6 bases). The germline gives CDR1 KGHSH, CDR2 LQKENI. V was clipped by 5 bases and J by 3 bases, with 13 bases between them. The CDR3 runs to 14 residues.